The present TCR beta chain was sequenced within a study of shared clonotypes between healthy human individuals. CDR3 length: 12 residues. Germline V gives CDR1 SNHLY, CDR2 FYNNEI. This clone was picked up one time. The junction does not match germline at one end; this may be a read error. The data were produced by immunoSEQ multiplex PCR, yet TCRdb's version contains in-frame clones alone and is incomplete. The sample carries some 1 million clones, about 76% recorded once. The TCR was taken from a man between 18 and 35 years old in good health. The specimen was memory CD4+ T cells sorted from blood. Specified subset: CD45RA-negative fraction. The rearrangement uses TRBV2 and TRBJ1-2, with D perhaps TRBD1 (5 bases). The CDR3 spells CASSENIGTGYF. The CDR3 region has the DNA TGTGCCAGCAGTGAAAATATTGGGACGGGGTACTTC.